A single sample gave rise to the 22 T cell receptor beta chains below, sequenced in a study of CD8+ T cells in alopecia areata. RNA was extracted and reverse transcribed into cDNA as the sequencing template. The protocol was immunoSEQ multiplex PCR, while the TCRdb copy is restricted to in-frame clones and leaves out a portion. The sample yields about 150,000 clones, roughly 50% seen once. The sample was CD4+ T cells sorted from blood. These receptors were obtained from a human donor with alopecia areata.

V usage is TRBV5-8 and J usage is TRBJ2-1; 13 bases match TRBD2. V lost 4 bases and J lost 7; bases outside the gene matches: 5. Germline V CDR1 and CDR2: SGHTS, YDEGEE. The CDR3 has 15 residues. This CDR3 reads CASSHGTSGMNEQFF. For the CDR3, the DNA is TGTGCCAGCAGCCATGGGACTAGCGGGATGAATGAGCAGTTCTTC.

This sequence joins TRBV4-1 and TRBJ2-7; 10 bases line up with TRBD2. CDR1 and CDR2 from the germline V gene are MGHRA and YSYEKL. V lost 6 bases to trimming and J lost 4 bases; unmatched junction nucleotides: 15. The CDR3 covers 17 residues. CDR3 nucleotide sequence: TGCGCCAGCAGTACCAGCGGGAGGGTCGGGAGTCGATACGAGCAGTACTTC. Encoded protein: CASSTSGRVGSRYEQYF.

The gene calls are TRBV28 and TRBJ2-2, with 9 bases aligning to TRBD1. Per the germline V gene, CDR1 is MDHEN and CDR2 is SYDVKM. V lost 4 bases and J lost 4; bases outside the gene matches: 1. The CDR3 runs 14 residues. Written as DNA, the CDR3 is TGTGCCAGCAGTTCGGACAGGGGCACCGGGGAGCTGTTTTTT. Its protein is CASSSDRGTGELFF.

This chain joins TRBV6-6 and TRBJ2-1, with no clear D. The CDR3 is 16 amino acids. Trimming took off 4 bases at V and 4 bases at J, with 17 bases between the two ends. From germline, CDR1 is MNHNY and CDR2 SVGAGI (reference sequence). As DNA, the CDR3 is TGTGCCAGCAGTTTTATCAGGTCAGCCGTTTACAATGAGCAGTTCTTC. This sequence encodes CASSFIRSAVYNEQFF.

About this clone: Within the sample, other DNA sequences also encode this same CDR3. CDR3 sequence (DNA): TGCAGCGTTGAAAGGACCAACAATGAGCAGTTCTTC. As protein: CSVERTNNEQFF. The chain uses TRBV29-1 and TRBJ2-1; D is unclear. The CDR3 length is 12 residues. Germline loops: CDR1 SQVTM, CDR2 ANQGSEA. Trimming cost V 2 bases and J 5 bases, with 7 bases left between them.

The rearrangement joins TRBV14 to TRBJ2-6; no firm D call. CDR3 size: 13 residues. Germline CDR1 reads SGHDN; CDR2 reads FVKESK. V shed 10 bases and J shed 1 base, with 8 bases lying between them. The CDR3 nucleotides are TGTGCCACCAAAGATTCTGGGGCCAACGTCCTGACTTTC. It translates to CATKDSGANVLTF.

In this sample, this clone turned up a few times. The CDR3 is CASSLETSGQSYEQYF. The CDR3 nucleotides read TGTGCCAGCAGCCTCGAAACTAGCGGCCAATCCTACGAGCAGTACTTC. V gene TRBV4-2 combines with J gene TRBJ2-7; 8 bases are shared with TRBD2. This CDR3 has 16 amino acids. V was clipped by 4 bases and J by 1 base; unmatched bases: 9. Germline V gene data show CDR1 as LGHNA and CDR2 as YNFKEQ.

This chain links TRBV28 with TRBJ2-1; D is possibly TRBD1 or TRBD2 (5 bases each). The CDR3 totals 15 residues. V shed 2 bases and J shed 3 bases, with 11 bases lying between them. Germline-derived CDR1 and CDR2 are MDHEN and SYDVKM. The CDR3 DNA reads TGTGCCAGCAGTTTAGCCGGGACCGGCTACAATGAGCAGTTCTTC. Protein product: CASSLAGTGYNEQFF.

This chain links TRBV5-4 with TRBJ1-2, with a possible D match to TRBD1 (6 bases). The CDR3 is 12 residues long. CDR1 is SGHNT, CDR2 YYREEE, per germline (reference sequence). Trimming removed 2 bases from V and 6 bases from J, with 8 bases in between. CDR3 amino acids: CASSLTGNGYTF. DNA of the CDR3: TGTGCCAGCAGCTTAACAGGGAATGGCTACACCTTC.

This chain joins TRBV19 and TRBJ1-4; 7 bases map to TRBD1. The CDR3 sequence is 14 residues long. CDR1 is LNHDA and CDR2 is SQIVND in the germline V gene (reference sequence). Losses at the gene ends were 3 bases for V and 7 bases for J; bases not matched to a gene: 5. DNA for the CDR3: TGTGCCAGTAGTATCGGGACAGCCCCTGAAAAACTGTTTTTT. It translates to CASSIGTAPEKLFF.

This chain joins TRBV30 and TRBJ1-6; 7 bases fit TRBD1. This CDR3 is 14 amino acids long. V was clipped by 0 bases and J by 10 bases; unmatched bases: 6. In germline, CDR1 is GTSNPN, CDR2 SVGIG (reference sequence). The CDR3 sequence: CAWSVAQGWSPLHF. The CDR3 region has the DNA TGTGCCTGGAGTGTCGCACAGGGGTGGTCACCCCTCCACTTT.

This clone was counted a few times. This specimen includes other DNA sequences encoding the same CDR3. The V gene is TRBV2, the J gene TRBJ1-5; no clear D gene. Germline-derived CDR1 and CDR2 are SNHLY and FYNNEI. There are 12 residues in the CDR3. Trimming took 4 bases from V and 0 from J, leaving 1 base between them. For the CDR3, the DNA is TGTGCCAGCAGTGGTAGCAATCAGCCCCAGCATTTT. Residues: CASSGSNQPQHF.

The chain recombines TRBV6-5 with TRBJ1-2; D gene unclear. In germline, CDR1 is MNHEY, CDR2 SVGAGI. The V gene lost 0 bases and the J gene lost 2 bases, with 10 bases spanning the gap. The CDR3 extends over 15 amino acids. The CDR3 nucleotides are TGTGCCAGCAGTTACTCGAGTACGGGAAACTATGGCTACACCTTC. This sequence encodes CASSYSSTGNYGYTF.

The chain carries TRBV6-5 and TRBJ2-7; no clear D. With 4 bases removed from V and 9 bases from J, the gap between germline ends came to 16 bases. Germline-derived CDR1 and CDR2 are MNHEY and SVGAGI. The CDR3 contains 13 residues. CDR3 DNA: TGTGCCAGCAGTTTCCAGACCTCTACGAGGCAGTACTTC. Residues: CASSFQTSTRQYF.

The chain combines TRBV28 with TRBJ2-7; D is uncertain. This CDR3 is built from 13 residues. Trimming left V 5 bases short and J 1 base short, with 9 bases between. Germline-derived CDR1 and CDR2 are MDHEN and SYDVKM. CDR3 sequence: CASSPPPSYEQYF. The CDR3 nucleotides are TGTGCCAGCAGTCCCCCCCCTTCCTACGAGCAGTACTTC.

In nucleotides, the CDR3 is TGTGCCAGCCAGGCCGTTACCCGCTACAATGAGCAGTTCTTC. Protein sequence: CASQAVTRYNEQFF. J is TRBJ2-1 and V is TRBV5-6; D ambiguous. The CDR3 contains 14 residues. Between the trimmed V and J ends, which lost 7 bases and 3 bases, there was a span of 14 bases. Germline V lookup: CDR1 SGHDT, CDR2 YYEEEE.

This chain uses TRBV6-5 with TRBJ2-4; TRBD1 might be the D (5 bases). The CDR3 extends over 15 amino acids. Trimming removed 0 bases from V and 7 bases from J, with 13 bases in between. Germline V gene sequence: CDR1 MNHEY, CDR2 SVGAGI. CDR3 sequence reads: CASSYSRLGPNIQYF. CDR3 DNA: TGTGCCAGCAGTTACTCGAGACTGGGGCCCAACATTCAGTACTTC.

The chain uses TRBV19 and TRBJ2-6, with a possible D match to TRBD2 (5 bases). From germline, CDR1 is LNHDA and CDR2 SQIVND (reference sequence). V lost 3 bases and J lost 1, with 22 bases in between. The CDR3 is 20 amino acids. CDR3 nucleotides: TGTGCCAGTAGTATTCGGGCAGGCCCGGGAAGGTGGTCTGGGGCCAACGTCCTGACTTTC. It translates to CASSIRAGPGRWSGANVLTF.

The rearrangement uses TRBV2 and TRBJ1-1, with D unclear. Deletions cut 4 bases from V and 0 bases from J, with 6 bases between. The CDR3 has 13 amino acids. Germline V gives CDR1 SNHLY, CDR2 FYNNEI. CDR3: CASSGTVNTEAFF. For the CDR3, the DNA is TGTGCCAGCAGTGGGACGGTGAACACTGAAGCTTTCTTT.

CDR3 nucleotides: TGCGCCAGCAGCTTCGGGACACAGAACACTGAAGCTTTCTTT. It translates to CASSFGTQNTEAFF. The chain combines TRBV5-1 with TRBJ1-1, with D possibly matching TRBD1 (6 bases). The germline V gene has CDR1 SGHRS and CDR2 YFSETQ. The CDR3 length is 14 residues. Trimming took 2 bases from V and 1 from J, leaving 9 bases between them. Full variable domain (outside the CDR3, taken from reference TRBV5-1 and TRBJ1-1): KAGVTQTPRYLIKTRGQQVTLSCSPISGHRSVSWYQQTPGQGLQFLFEYFSETQRNKGNFPGRFSGRQFSNSRSEMNVSTLELGDSALYLCASSFGTQNTEAFFGQGTRLTVV.

The chain links TRBV5-1 to TRBJ2-7; no clear D gene. V lost 0 bases and J lost 4, with 11 bases in between. Looked up from germline, CDR1 is SGHRS and CDR2 is YFSETQ. This CDR3 spans 14 amino acids. CDR3 sequence reads: CASSLAASVYEQYF. The CDR3 nucleotides read TGCGCCAGCAGCTTGGCGGCCTCCGTGTACGAGCAGTACTTC. Complete variable domain (other parts from reference TRBV5-1 and TRBJ2-7): KAGVTQTPRYLIKTRGQQVTLSCSPISGHRSVSWYQQTPGQGLQFLFEYFSETQRNKGNFPGRFSGRQFSNSRSEMNVSTLELGDSALYLCASSLAASVYEQYFGPGTRLTVT.

The chain combines TRBV5-1 with TRBJ2-7, with D possibly TRBD2 on 6 matching bases. V was clipped by 3 bases and J by 1 base, with 11 bases between them. The germline V gene has CDR1 SGHRS and CDR2 YFSETQ. CDR3 size: 14 residues. The CDR3 DNA follows: TGCGCCAGCAGCTCGCGGGACTTGTCCTACGAGCAGTACTTC. This sequence encodes CASSSRDLSYEQYF.